The T cell receptor (beta chain) under discussion was sequenced for a study of beta chain features in type 1 diabetes. Germline lookup yields CDR1 MDHEN and CDR2 SYDVKM. The CDR3 spans 13 residues. The V gene lost 2 bases and the J gene lost 4 bases, with 8 bases spanning the gap. Regarding the study as a whole: People with Type 1 diabetes carried modestly yet significantly shorter TCRB CDR3s in all four CD4+ subsets.

Expressed TCRB transcripts were sequenced, since all the RNA that had been isolated was reverse transcribed. Assay: immunoSEQ multiplex PCR; the TCRdb copy retains only in-frame clones and omits some. The table lists fewer than 300,000 clones, approximately 10% of them singletons. This clone was detected a few times. The antigen remains undetermined. The same CDR3 can be traced to other DNA sequences in this sample. The sample was naive CD4+ T cells from blood. The J gene is TRBJ2-5, the V gene TRBV28; tentative D call: TRBD1 (5 bases). This sequence was found in a man between 25 and 39 years old with type 1 diabetes. CDR3 amino acids: CASSLGRVETQYF. DNA of the CDR3: TGTGCCAGCAGTTTAGGCAGGGTAGAGACCCAGTACTTC. The complete variable domain, with remaining parts taken from reference TRBV28 and TRBJ2-5, reads DVKVTQSSRYLVKRTGEKVFLECVQDMDHENMFWYRQDPGLGLRLIYFSYDVKMKEKGDIPEGYSVSREKKERFSLILESASTNQTSMYLCASSLGRVETQYFGPGTRLLVL.